This TCR beta chain comes out of a study of blood T cell repertoires in COVID-19. At the level of the study: T cells, B-cell-depleted T cells, or PBMCs supplied cDNA or gDNA.

Per the original methods: Amplification with reference gene primers provided the estimates of nucleated cell counts. The repertoire was sequenced with immunoSEQ multiplex PCR; TCRdb's copy has only in-frame clones and lacks some. V and J calls plus clone size are reproduced from that table; the DNA served to infer D and trimming. The table includes over 150,000 clones, 70% to 85% detected once. V shed 6 bases and J shed 11 bases, with 8 bases lying between them. The CDR3 contains 10 residues. The clonotype comes from a woman in her fifties or sixties with acute or convalescent COVID-19. Material for sequencing was peripheral blood. This chain links TRBV12-3 or TRBV12-4 with TRBJ2-1; D call uncertain. CDR3 nucleotides: TGTGCCAGCAGCCACAGCAAGCAGTTCTTC. Protein: CASSHSKQFF.